Following are 12 T cell receptor beta chains from one sample sequenced in a study of monozygotic twins with inflammatory bowel disease. TCRdb re-called the 5' RACE reads; one entry per CDR3 protein, DNA not given. This sample's clone table lists 300,000 to 350,000 distinct CDR3 sequences. Specimen: blood. All receptors derive from a human donor with ulcerative colitis or Crohn's disease, or a healthy co-twin of an affected twin (not recorded which).

V gene TRBV6-5 combines with J gene TRBJ1-1. CDR1 and CDR2 (germline): MNHEY, SVGAGI. The CDR3 totals 16 residues. The CDR3 protein is CASSYGVIGSGTEAFF.

Here the CDR3 reads CASSRTGFTDTQYF. The V and J genes are TRBV5-4 and TRBJ2-3; TCRdb gives TRBD1 as the D gene, but with no DNA this cannot be confirmed. This CDR3 region has 14 residues. CDR1 is SGHNT and CDR2 is YYREEE in the germline V gene (reference sequence).

The chain joins TRBV20-1 to TRBJ1-5; TCRdb's D call of TRBD1 is untestable without DNA. The V gene's germline CDR1 is DFQATT and CDR2 SNEGSKA (reference sequence). This CDR3 is 15 amino acids long. This chain's CDR3 is CSARTDRVSNQPQHF.

The chain links TRBV7-8 to TRBJ2-3; absent DNA, TCRdb's TRBD2 call cannot be checked. CDR1 is SGHVS, CDR2 FQNEAQ, per germline. The CDR3 is made up of 17 amino acids. CDR3 sequence: CASSALGGDHRTDTQYF.

The genes are TRBV30 and TRBJ2-4. The germline V gene encodes CDR1 GTSNPN and CDR2 SVGIG (reference sequence). CDR3 length: 12 amino acids. CDR3 sequence reads: CAWSDRVNIQYF. Variable domain in full (rest from reference TRBV30 and TRBJ2-4): SQTIHQWPATLVQPVGSPLSLECTVEGTSNPNLYWYRQAAGRGLQLLFYSVGIGQISSEVPQNLSASRPQDRQFILSSKKLLLSDSGFYLCAWSDRVNIQYFGAGTRLSVL.

The chain joins TRBV5-1 to TRBJ2-7; the TCRdb D gene call, TRBD2, has no DNA to confirm it. Germline CDR1 reads SGHRS; CDR2 reads YFSETQ. CDR3 length: 17 amino acids. The CDR3 here is CASSLPLAGVSSYEQYF.

The J gene is TRBJ2-1, the V gene TRBV29-1; TCRdb names TRBD2, which stays unverified in the absence of DNA. Germline CDR1 is SQVTM and CDR2 is ANQGSEA. The CDR3 contains 14 residues. Here the CDR3 reads CSVEDWRGADEQFF.

V gene TRBV4-1 combines with J gene TRBJ2-2; TCRdb's D call of TRBD2 is untestable without DNA. The CDR3 sequence is 17 residues long. Germline V gene sequence: CDR1 MGHRA, CDR2 YSYEKL. The CDR3 sequence: CASSQTPGLRNTGELFF.

The chain couples TRBV7-2 to TRBJ2-1; TCRdb designates TRBD2, a call that cannot be tested without DNA. The CDR3 is made up of 16 amino acids. CDR1 and CDR2 (germline): SGHTA, FQGNSA. CDR3 in amino acids: CASSRRRTSGYNEQFF. Variable domain in full (rest from reference TRBV7-2 and TRBJ2-1): GAGVSQSPSNKVTEKGKDVELRCDPISGHTALYWYRQSLGQGLEFLIYFQGNSAPDKSGLPSDRFSAERTGGSVSTLTIQRTQQEDSAVYLCASSRRRTSGYNEQFFGPGTRLTVL.

The V gene is TRBV25-1, the J gene TRBJ2-3; absent DNA, TCRdb's TRBD2 call cannot be checked. The CDR3 runs to 17 residues. The germline gives CDR1 MGHDK, CDR2 SYGVNS. The CDR3 region is CASSERASGRASDTQYF.

The rearrangement links TRBV12-3 or TRBV12-4 to TRBJ2-2; TCRdb's D gene call, TRBD1, goes unchecked for lack of DNA. The CDR3 loop spans 18 amino acids. The CDR3 loop reads CASSLEKIHRGNTGELFF.

J is TRBJ2-2 and V is TRBV20-1; TCRdb proposes TRBD2, but this gene call is untestable without DNA. This CDR3 region has 17 residues. Germline V CDR1 and CDR2: DFQATT, SNEGSKA (reference sequence). CDR3 amino acids: CSSSTSGGTGRSGELFF.